The 17 T cell receptor beta chains below come from one sample, sequenced in a study of post-analysis software for immune sequencing data. Study-wide findings and caveats: In patients, roughly five TRBV segments were more frequent than in controls, with TRBV5-6, TRBV5-1 and TRBV20-1 among them.

These TCRs' antigens remain unknown. Researchers reported that TCR beta cDNA libraries carried unique molecular identifiers. TCRdb used MiXCR to reprocess the PCR reads, holding one entry per CDR3 protein. The sample includes 820,000 or so distinct CDR3 sequences, about 53% of them seen just once. Input material: blood. Receptors originate from a girl between 5 and 17 years old with multiple sclerosis.

Only a few counts were recorded for this clonotype. The chain joins TRBV27 to TRBJ2-1; D is unclear. V shed 5 bases and J shed 9 bases, with 23 bases lying between them. Germline CDR1 is MNHEY and CDR2 is SMNVEV (reference sequence). This CDR3 spans 16 amino acids. CDR3 in DNA: TGTGCCAGCAGTCCCCCGGATAAGGTGGTACAGAGTGAGCAGTTCTTC. This sequence encodes CASSPPDKVVQSEQFF.

V usage is TRBV10-3 and J usage is TRBJ2-5; D not certain. V was cut by 6 bases and J by 0 bases, with 5 bases left in between. CDR1 and CDR2 from the germline V gene are ENHRY and SYGVKD. The CDR3 contains 12 residues. Here the CDR3 reads CAISDYQETQYF. In DNA, the CDR3 is TGTGCCATCAGCGACTACCAAGAGACCCAGTACTTC.

In its sample, this clonotype was seen a few times. The gene calls are TRBV9 and TRBJ2-1, with TRBD2 matching over 14 bases. CDR1 SGDLS and CDR2 YYNGEE come from the germline V gene. J gave up 5 bases and V 2 bases, and 6 bases lay outside the gene matches. CDR3 length: 17 amino acids. In DNA, the CDR3 is TGTGCCAGCAGCGTGGGCTTGGGACTAGCGGGGGACAATGAGCAGTTCTTC. Protein product: CASSVGLGLAGDNEQFF.

This clonotype was picked up a small number of times. This chain links TRBV6-6 with TRBJ2-7; 11 bases are a match to TRBD1. Germline trimming cut 8 bases from V and 3 bases from J; bases unmatched to any gene: 3. CDR3 length equals 13 residues. CDR1 and CDR2 from the germline V gene are MNHNY and SVGAGI (reference sequence). The CDR3 loop is CASGGTGGYEQYF. The CDR3 DNA is TGTGCCAGCGGAGGGACAGGGGGCTACGAGCAGTACTTC.

The chain has TRBV7-3 and TRBJ2-1, with 7 bases matching TRBD2. The CDR3 is 17 residues long. J gave up 4 bases and V 6 bases, and 15 bases lay outside the gene matches. Germline V lookup: CDR1 SGHTA, CDR2 FQGTGA. CDR3 bases: TGTGCCAGCAGTCCCGCGGTGCGGGCTAGCGGATACAATGAGCAGTTCTTC. This encodes CASSPAVRASGYNEQFF.

This clonotype occurred a few times. The junction differs from germline at one of its ends, possibly a read error. The chain carries TRBV6-2 or TRBV6-3 and TRBJ1-5; D might be TRBD1 (5 bases). The CDR3 sequence is 15 residues long. The germline V gene has CDR1 MNHEY and CDR2 SVGEGT. The DNA of the CDR3 is TGTGCCAGCACTTACGCCGGGGGGAACAATCAGCCCCAGCATTTT. Protein: CASTYAGGNNQPQHF.

The rearrangement links TRBV6-1 to TRBJ2-7; the D gene is possibly TRBD2 (5 bases). The CDR3 has 14 residues. The ends were cut back, 4 bases at V and 3 bases at J, with 13 bases in the middle. Germline-derived CDR1 and CDR2 are MNHNS and SASEGT. Here the CDR3 reads CASSAGDTIYEQYF. DNA for the CDR3: TGTGCCAGCAGTGCCGGGGATACCATCTACGAGCAGTACTTC.

In this sample, this clonotype turned up a few times. The chain has TRBV7-2 and TRBJ2-1; 10 positions agree with TRBD2. The V gene end was trimmed by 2 bases and the J gene end by 4 bases; junction bases not matched to a gene: 2. The germline V gene has CDR1 SGHTA and CDR2 FQGNSA. The CDR3 consists of 15 residues. CDR3 in DNA: TGTGCCAGCAGCTTATCTAGCGGGGGTTACAATGAGCAGTTCTTC. It encodes CASSLSSGGYNEQFF.

The V and J genes are TRBV7-6 and TRBJ2-6, with 9 nucleotides matching TRBD1. This CDR3 is 19 amino acids long. The junction had 11 bases not matched to a gene; V was cut back by 1 base and J by 4 bases. Germline loops: CDR1 SGHVS, CDR2 FNYEAQ. As DNA, the CDR3 is TGTGCCAGCAGCTTAGGCACACCACAGGGGGCAGGAGGGGCCAACGTCCTGACTTTC. This translates into CASSLGTPQGAGGANVLTF.

The chain carries TRBV12-5 and TRBJ2-5; D not certain. TRBJ2-7 explains the end of the DNA better; the J call may be wrong. This CDR3 spans 14 amino acids. Germline V lookup: CDR1 LGHNT, CDR2 FRNRAP. The CDR3 loop is CASATPLTTYEQYF. CDR3 bases: TGTGCTAGTGCCACACCACTAACAACCTACGAGCAGTACTTC.

This clonotype was seen a handful of times. The chain has TRBV20-1 and TRBJ2-1; the match to TRBD1 covers 12 bases. Germline V lookup: CDR1 DFQATT, CDR2 SNEGSKA (reference sequence). V gave up 5 bases and J gave up 6 bases; unmatched junction bases: 5. The CDR3 is made up of 14 amino acids. The CDR3 DNA follows: TGCAGTGCTGGGGACAGGGGGCGCGGCAATGAGCAGTTCTTC. It is translated as CSAGDRGRGNEQFF.

In its sample, this clonotype was seen once. The CDR3 bases are TGTGCCAGCAGTTACTCGAGCAGCTCAGCCTACGAGCAGTACTTC. Translation gives CASSYSSSSAYEQYF. The chain joins TRBV6-2 or TRBV6-3 to TRBJ2-7; D gene uncertain. The V gene lost 0 bases and the J gene lost 2 bases, with 11 bases spanning the gap. This CDR3 has 15 amino acids. Germline-derived CDR1 and CDR2 are MNHEY and SVGEGT.

This clonotype was seen more than once but under ten times. This rearrangement joins TRBV7-8 to TRBJ1-2; tentative D call: TRBD1 (5 bases). Germline CDR1 and CDR2: SGHVS and FQNEAQ. CDR3 length equals 13 residues. V lost 1 base and J lost 6, with 9 bases in between. CDR3 nucleotide sequence: TGTGCCAGCAGCTTAGGCAGGGAAAATGGCTACACCTTC. It is translated as CASSLGRENGYTF.

The chain has TRBV20-1 and TRBJ2-3; a possible D gene is TRBD2 (5 bases). The CDR3 runs to 15 residues. The V end was cut by 3 bases, the J end by 9 bases, with 22 bases between. CDR1 and CDR2 (germline): DFQATT, SNEGSKA (reference sequence). In DNA, the CDR3 is TGCAGTGCTAGGGTTCTAGCCTCCTCTCTGTGGACGCAGTATTTT. Its protein is CSARVLASSLWTQYF.

The chain carries TRBV18 and TRBJ1-5, with D tentatively TRBD1 (6 bases). The germline V gene has CDR1 KGHSH and CDR2 LQKENI. Trimming removed 0 bases at V and 1 base at J, with 10 bases between. The CDR3 spans 16 residues. The CDR3, as DNA: TGTGCCAGCTCACCACCGGGACATGGGAGCAATCAGCCCCAGCATTTT. It translates to CASSPPGHGSNQPQHF.

The chain joins TRBV12-5 to TRBJ2-3; a possible D gene is TRBD2 (6 bases). This CDR3 region has 14 residues. The V and J ends lost 5 bases and 5 bases respectively, with 14 bases between them. Germline loops: CDR1 LGHNT, CDR2 FRNRAP. CDR3 sequence reads: CASGPRLGGDTQYF. The CDR3 DNA follows: TGTGCTAGTGGTCCTCGACTCGGGGGAGATACGCAGTATTTT. Complete variable domain (other parts from reference TRBV12-5 and TRBJ2-3): DARVTQTPRHKVTEMGQEVTMRCQPILGHNTVFWYRQTMMQGLELLAYFRNRAPLDDSGMPKDRFSAEMPDATLATLKIQPSEPRDSAVYFCASGPRLGGDTQYFGPGTRLTVL.

This clonotype came up a few times. The genes are TRBV6-1 and TRBJ2-5; a possible D gene is TRBD2 (6 bases). This CDR3 has 17 residues. Germline loops: CDR1 MNHNS, CDR2 SASEGT. The V end was cut by 5 bases, the J end by 5 bases, with 24 bases between. The CDR3 sequence is CASSQPPYKGLGETQYF. The CDR3 region has the DNA TGTGCCAGCAGTCAACCACCGTATAAGGGACTCGGGGAGACCCAGTACTTC.